The rows below give T cell receptor beta chains drawn from one sample of a study of cytomegalovirus exposure and HLA in healthy donors. Assay used: immunoSEQ multiplex PCR; TCRdb lists only in-frame clones, some missing. The data contain some 200,000 clones, about 70% of them singletons. Sequenced: PBMCs. Every receptor here comes from a woman aged 30 to 39 in good health and CMV-seronegative. Both conserved end residues are trimmed from each CDR3. A D gene is named only where the DNA matches it firmly. Clone size is stated in some rows and not others, as once, few, many or a class when expanded.

NA TRBJ1-5 TRBV2 NA ASRSGNQPQH
TRBD2 TRBJ2-1 TRBV4-2 few ASSTRLAGGSNEQF
NA TRBJ1-2 TRBV9 few ASSPPGVWGYT
NA TRBJ1-5 TRBV4-2 NA ASSQVGGGNQPQH
TRBD1 TRBJ1-5 TRBV7-2 NA ASSPWGQGNQPQH
NA TRBJ2-7 TRBV7-2 NA ASSLAAGDTYEQY
TRBD2 TRBJ2-3 TRBV11-3 NA ASSYGTSGSTDTQY
NA TRBJ1-2 TRBV11-2 NA ASSLGQRNYGYT
NA TRBJ1-2 TRBV4-1 NA ASSQTTGPPNYGYT
NA TRBJ2-6 TRBV7-9 once ASSVGQQGFSGANVLT
TRBD1 TRBJ1-2 TRBV7-2 NA ASSLWDRDQANYGYT
TRBD2 TRBJ2-1 TRBV27 few ASSPKREIGEQF
TRBD1 TRBJ2-7 TRBV27 NA ASSPRFRDRRNEQY
TRBD2 TRBJ2-7 TRBV6-5 few ASRPSGDHYEQY
NA TRBJ2-7 TRBV18 once ASSPRTGRAYEQY
TRBD2 TRBJ2-3 TRBV5-4 NA ASSLSLAGIRGTDTQY
TRBD1 TRBJ1-5 TRBV28 NA ASRGPGQRNQPQH
NA TRBJ2-7 TRBV13 NA ASSLGGWGVKPSSYEQY
TRBD2 TRBJ2-7 TRBV4-2 NA ASSQERTSGRNEQY
TRBD1 TRBJ1-5 TRBV30 NA AWSPGTGGFQPQH
NA TRBJ1-5 TRBV4-2 few ASSQETGNQPQH
TRBD1 TRBJ2-7 TRBV7-3 few ASSPQGQGSEQY
TRBD2 TRBJ2-1 TRBV5-1 NA ASSLASGVYNEQF
NA TRBJ2-2 TRBV4-1 few ASSQLGGHRSGELF
NA TRBJ2-7 TRBV28 NA ASRSGSRILYEQY
TRBD1 TRBJ1-2 TRBV6-6 once ASSLGLGQGTYGYT
NA TRBJ2-3 TRBV5-1 NA ASSLAPGETDTQY
NA TRBJ1-4 TRBV4-1 NA ASSLQQGATNEKLF
NA TRBJ2-3 TRBV7-6 once AGSLPMDTQY
TRBD2 TRBJ2-1 TRBV5-4 NA ASSKTSGGRFSYNEQF
NA TRBJ2-1 TRBV5-6 NA ASSPDPTGYNEQF
NA TRBJ1-1 TRBV9 NA ASSAGWANTEAF
NA TRBJ1-3 TRBV2 NA ASSERRGAAGNTIY
NA TRBJ2-4 TRBV18 few ASSPVREAKNIQY
NA TRBJ1-2 TRBV5-1 NA ASSPSQGADGYT
NA TRBJ1-1 TRBV18 NA ASSPPTEKVGAF
NA TRBJ1-3 TRBV4-1 NA ASSSSGFGNTIY
TRBD1 TRBJ2-3 TRBV19 NA ASKRTGTGDVGTQY
TRBD1 TRBJ2-5 TRBV7-2 NA ASSRDRGTETQY
NA TRBJ1-4 TRBV12-5 NA ASGVRAEKLF
TRBD1 TRBJ1-2 TRBV28 NA ASSFRQGALSGYT
TRBD1 TRBJ2-7 TRBV27 NA ASSLVTGGGYYEQY
NA TRBJ2-5 TRBV18 NA ASSDTGWRETQY
TRBD1 NA TRBV13 NA ASSGRTGVYEQY
NA TRBJ2-3 TRBV11-3 NA ASSTQGMGTDTQY
NA TRBJ2-5 TRBV23-1 NA ASSQSEEQETQY
NA TRBJ1-4 TRBV4-2 NA ASSQDSQTQKNEKLF
TRBD2 TRBJ2-7 TRBV14 NA ASSRTSGEAYEQY
TRBD2 TRBJ2-1 TRBV4-3 NA ASSQVVTGTSGSNEQF
TRBD1 TRBJ2-7 TRBV19 NA ASSIGTGATYEQY